Listed below are T cell receptor beta chains from one sample, sequenced in a study of STAT3 mutations in large granular lymphocyte leukemia. TCRdb's copy holds only in-frame clones and misses some; the assay was immunoSEQ multiplex PCR. This sample has fewer than 11,000 clones, with approximately 50% found just once. Sequenced: peripheral blood mononuclear cells. The receptors were gathered from a boy younger than 18 with T-cell large granular lymphocyte leukemia. Some clones in this sample may be carry-over from other donors' samples. Both conserved end residues are part of each CDR3. Each record gives: J gene, V gene, D gene, clone size, CDR3 DNA, CDR3 protein. The D gene is left open where the match is weak. Size tells how often a clone was seen (once, few, many) or the class of an expanded clone, and some rows leave it out.

>TRBJ2-1|TRBV18|-|-
TGTGCCAGCTCATTACTCGGCAATGAGCAGTTCTTC
CASSLLGNEQFF
>TRBJ2-4|TRBV15|-|few
TGTGCCACCAGCAGAGATGGGGCTGGGGCTAACATTCAGTACTTC
CATSRDGAGANIQYF
>TRBJ2-7|TRBV6-5|-|medium-sized
TGTGCCAGCAGTGTGGGGGAGGAGGACGAGCAGTACTTC
CASSVGEEDEQYF
>TRBJ2-2|TRBV18|TRBD2|once
TGTGCCAGCTCTACTCTCTCTAGCGGGACCAACGGGGAGCTGTTTTTT
CASSTLSSGTNGELFF
>TRBJ2-3|TRBV5-1|TRBD1|-
TGCGCCAGCAGCACCAAGGACAGGGGGTTAGATACGCAGTATTTT
CASSTKDRGLDTQYF
>TRBJ2-7|TRBV27|-|-
TGTGCCAGCAGTCCTTCCCTTACCTACGAGCAGTACTTC
CASSPSLTYEQYF
>TRBJ2-7|TRBV4-1|TRBD1|few
TGCGCCAGCAGCCCCTTGACAGGGAAATGGTACGAGCAGTACTTC
CASSPLTGKWYEQYF
>TRBJ1-2|TRBV5-1|-|-
TGCGCCAGCAGCCCCCGTTCTGGCAACTATGGCTACACCTTC
CASSPRSGNYGYTF
>TRBJ2-5|TRBV6-5|-|-
TGTGCCAGCAGTTACTCTGGTAGTCGGGAGACCCAGTACTTC
CASSYSGSRETQYF
>TRBJ1-6|TRBV28|-|few
TGTGCCAGCAGTTTACTTAATTCACCCCTCCACTTT
CASSLLNSPLHF
>TRBJ2-3|TRBV29-1|TRBD1|-
TGCAGCGTTGGCAGGGGGCAGGTAGATACGCAGTATTTT
CSVGRGQVDTQYF
>TRBJ2-6|TRBV18|-|few
TGTGCCAGCTCACGGGGTGACGGGGCCAACGTCCTGACTTTC
CASSRGDGANVLTF